The 4 T cell receptor beta chains reported below all come from one sample, sequenced in a study of identical twins. TCRdb called the 5' RACE reads again in MiXCR, with one record for every CDR3 protein. The repertoire has 700,000 or so distinct CDR3 sequences, less than 10% of them found once; the top ten carry approximately 0.94%. These data were likewise used in another study, on yellow fever vaccine responses in identical twins.

The sample taken for sequencing was PBMCs. These receptors all stem from a woman aged 18-35 years in good health.

This clonotype was recorded a few times. The chain combines TRBV11-2 with TRBJ1-3; D is possibly TRBD1 (5 bases). The V and J ends lost 5 bases and 0 bases respectively, with 17 bases between them. This CDR3 has 17 residues. Looked up from germline, CDR1 is SGHAT and CDR2 is FQNNGV. CDR3 nucleotide sequence: TGTGCCAGCAGCCATCATTGGGACTTCAGCTCTGGAAACACCATATATTTT. This sequence encodes CASSHHWDFSSGNTIYF.

In its sample, this clonotype was seen a few times. The genes are TRBV14 and TRBJ2-3; D possibly corresponds to TRBD2 (5 bases). CDR3 length equals 16 residues. In germline, CDR1 is SGHDN, CDR2 FVKESK. Trimming cost V 6 bases and J 2 bases, with 18 bases left between them. The CDR3 loop reads CASSPRFGEYTDTQYF. The CDR3 bases are TGTGCCAGCAGTCCAAGGTTTGGGGAGTACACAGATACGCAGTATTTT.

Points on this clonotype: One end of the junction varies from germline; a read error may be responsible. The V call is TRBV6-4, the J call TRBJ2-2; D perhaps matches TRBD1 (6 bases). There are 14 residues in the CDR3. Looked up from germline, CDR1 is MRHNA and CDR2 is SNTAGT. CDR3 coding DNA: TGTGCCAGCAGTGAACAGGGCGGCACCGGGGAGCTGCTTTTT. This translates into CASSEQGGTGELLF.

J is TRBJ2-4 and V is TRBV2; D is unclear. Deletions cut 7 bases from V and 7 bases from J, with 17 bases between. Germline loops: CDR1 SNHLY, CDR2 FYNNEI. This CDR3 is 14 amino acids long. The CDR3 DNA reads as TGTGCCAGCAACGGGCCGGGTGCGGATAACATTCAGTACTTC. It encodes CASNGPGADNIQYF. Full variable domain (rest looked up from reference TRBV2 and TRBJ2-4): EPEVTQTPSHQVTQMGQEVILRCVPISNHLYFYWYRQILGQKVEFLVSFYNNEISEKSEIFDDQFSVERPDGSNFTLKIRSTKLEDSAMYFCASNGPGADNIQYFGAGTRLSVL.